This T cell receptor beta chain was identified during a study of response to subunit inactivated influenza vaccine. Study observations and caveats: Authors suggested each seasonal flu vaccination may recruit only limited numbers of new T cells.

Remarks on this clonotype: Antigen specificity is unknown.

TCRdb reprocessed the RT-PCR reads via MiXCR and lists one record per CDR3 protein. The sample records 650,000 to 850,000 distinct CDR3 sequences, approximately 15% being singletons. Trimming removed 5 bases from V and 7 bases from J, with 11 bases in between. Germline loops: CDR1 SGHTA, CDR2 FQGNSA. This CDR3 is 13 amino acids long. The source material was PBMCs from blood, sampled roughly 2 weeks before vaccination. The sequence derives from a man aged 50-59 years who received an inactivated influenza vaccine. The chain has TRBV7-2 and TRBJ2-2; D uncertain. The CDR3 region has the DNA TGTGCCAGCAGCGCGCCCTTAAGCGGGGAGCTGTTTTTT. Its translation is CASSAPLSGELFF.